The entry below describes one TCR beta chain. No antigen is known for it. These data come from a study of CD8+CD57+ T cells in acquired aplastic anemia. Overall study: CD4+ reads averaged about 10 million in healthy donors.

Notes on the study in general: Patients and controls turned out to have approximately 29 CD8+ CDR3 sequences in common.

The use of genomic DNA as template underpinned the TCR beta VDJ and CDR3 profiling. TCRdb processed the reads anew with MiXCR; each CDR3 protein has one entry. The data contain some 200,000 distinct CDR3 sequences, roughly 35% of them singletons. Input material: sorted CD4+, CD8+, or CD8+CD57+ T cells (not recorded which) from PBMCs. The receptor comes from a human donor in good health, serving as a control.

The CDR3 nucleotides read TGTGCCAGCAGTGAAGTTCCGGGGGGCTCCTACGAGCAGTACTTC. It translates to CASSEVPGGSYEQYF. The rearrangement links TRBV6-1 to TRBJ2-7; 7 bases map to TRBD2. Germline CDR1 reads MNHNS; CDR2 reads SASEGT. The trim removed 1 base at V and 0 bases at J, leaving 3 bases unmatched. The CDR3 has 15 amino acids.